The subject of this entry is one T cell receptor (beta chain). Antigen: not known. The V segment lost 6 bases and the J segment 4 bases; nucleotides outside the gene matches: 5. Germline CDR1 and CDR2: MNHNS and SASEGT. This CDR3 spans 14 amino acids. TCRdb re-analysed the 5' RACE reads in MiXCR, keeping a single row per CDR3 protein. This table has about 550,000 distinct CDR3 sequences, about a fifth appearing once. The data originate from a study of identical twins. Overall study findings and caveats: There were fewer insertions in abundant cord blood beta clonotypes, but memory repertoires showed no such pattern.

In addition, the sample was reused for a study of yellow fever vaccine responses in identical twins.

This TCR was sampled from a woman under 30 in good health. Source material: CD4+ T cells sorted from blood. The V call is TRBV6-1, the J call TRBJ2-1, with 8 bases matching TRBD1. CDR3 protein: CASRQQGVYNEQFF. CDR3 in DNA: TGTGCCAGCAGACAACAGGGGGTTTACAATGAGCAGTTCTTC.